These 18 T cell receptor beta chains share one sample of origin, sequenced in a study of T cells in Graves' hyperthyroidism and ophthalmopathy. TCR beta CDR3 region amplification was performed from RNA transcripts. The HTBI primer set was used in a first-round RT-PCR of the TCR CDR3. TCRdb passed the multiplex PCR reads through MiXCR, listing each CDR3 protein once. The sample includes a few hundred thousand distinct CDR3 sequences, around 45% of them seen just once. The sequenced material came from peripheral blood or thyroid tissue (not recorded which). The receptors were gathered from an adult woman with Graves' disease, either hyperthyroidism or ophthalmopathy (not recorded which).

This clonotype was counted a few times. The J gene is TRBJ2-7, the V gene TRBV2, with 9 bases aligning to TRBD1. This CDR3 has 15 amino acids. Germline-derived CDR1 and CDR2 are SNHLY and FYNNEI. The trim removed 5 bases at V and 1 base at J, leaving 6 bases unmatched. The DNA for the CDR3 is TGTGCCAGCAGTTTCCGGGACAGGGTATCCTACGAGCAGTACTTC. Amino acids: CASSFRDRVSYEQYF.

This clonotype was recorded once. The V and J genes are TRBV5-1 and TRBJ1-2; 10 nucleotides line up with TRBD1. After removal of 1 base from V and 7 bases from J, the junction contained 4 bases not matched to a gene. The CDR3 spans 14 residues. Germline V gene sequence: CDR1 SGHRS, CDR2 YFSETQ. Here the CDR3 reads CASSLRDRGGGYTF. The CDR3 DNA is TGCGCCAGCAGCTTGCGGGACAGGGGAGGTGGCTACACCTTC.

CDR3 in DNA: TGTGCCACCAGCAGAGAAAGGAGCTCTGGAAACACCATATATTTT. It translates to CATSRERSSGNTIYF. The chain employs TRBV15 and TRBJ1-3; D remains ambiguous. V gave up 0 bases and J gave up 0 bases, with 6 bases separating them. The CDR3 is 15 residues long. The germline CDR1 and CDR2 sequences are LNHNV and YYDKDF (reference sequence). Full variable domain (remainder filled in from reference TRBV15 and TRBJ1-3): DAMVIQNPRYQVTQFGKPVTLSCSQTLNHNVMYWYQQKSSQAPKLLFHYYDKDFNNEADTPDNFQSRRPNTSFCFLDIRSPGLGDTAMYLCATSRERSSGNTIYFGEGSWLTVV.

The gene calls are TRBV19 and TRBJ1-6; a weak D match, TRBD1 (6 bases). Trimming shortened V by 5 bases and J by 10 bases, and 21 bases separated the two germline ends. The V gene's germline CDR1 is LNHDA and CDR2 SQIVND (reference sequence). The CDR3 contains 16 residues. This CDR3 reads CASSSGWGAFGSPLHF. In DNA form, the CDR3 reads TGTGCCAGTAGTTCCGGATGGGGGGCCTTCGGGTCACCCCTCCACTTT.

The V gene is TRBV4-1, the J gene TRBJ2-5; 9 positions match TRBD1. Germline V CDR1 and CDR2: MGHRA, YSYEKL. After removal of 2 bases from V and 5 bases from J, the junction contained 3 bases not matched to a gene. The CDR3 is 14 residues long. The CDR3 nucleotides read TGCGCCAGCAGCCAACCCGGGACAGGGGAGACCCAGTACTTC. It specifies CASSQPGTGETQYF.

The rearrangement joins TRBV7-2 to TRBJ1-2, with TRBD1 matching 8 bases. In germline, CDR1 is SGHTA, CDR2 FQGNSA. This CDR3 has 15 residues. V trimming: 5 bases; J trimming: 4 bases; junction bases outside the gene matches: 9. The CDR3 here is CASSPIRGRGYGYTF. CDR3 coding DNA: TGTGCCAGCAGCCCGATCAGGGGGCGGGGCTATGGCTACACCTTC.

The chain uses TRBV7-2 and TRBJ1-2; no reliable D call. V dropped 8 bases and J dropped 7 bases, with 17 bases sitting between them. The germline CDR1 and CDR2 sequences are SGHTA and FQGNSA. This CDR3 comprises 13 residues. The CDR3: CASLARGLGGYTF. CDR3 DNA: TGTGCCAGCTTAGCGCGAGGGTTGGGTGGCTACACCTTC.

The chain joins TRBV15 to TRBJ2-7; tentatively, D is TRBD2 (5 bases). This CDR3 region has 14 residues. From germline, CDR1 is LNHNV and CDR2 YYDKDF (reference sequence). Trimming stripped 5 bases from V and 3 bases from J, with 14 bases between. As DNA, the CDR3 is TGTGCCACCAGCCGACGGTTAGGACTCTACGAGCAGTACTTC. Translating it yields CATSRRLGLYEQYF.

The CDR3 DNA sequence: TGTGCCATCAGTGAGTCGATACTAGCGGGTGGAAAACTGTTTTTT. Amino acid sequence: CAISESILAGGKLFF. The chain links TRBV10-3 to TRBJ1-4; no reliable D call. The germline gives CDR1 ENHRY, CDR2 SYGVKD. The CDR3 consists of 15 residues. V lost 0 bases, J lost 10 bases, and 15 bases lay in between.

This clonotype was picked up many times. The gene calls are TRBV15 and TRBJ2-7; D possibly corresponds to TRBD2 (6 bases). The CDR3 length is 14 residues. The V end lost 0 bases, the J end lost 5 bases, and 11 bases lay between the germline ends. CDR1 and CDR2 from the germline V gene are LNHNV and YYDKDF (reference sequence). CDR3 sequence reads: CATSRDTGADEQYF. The CDR3 DNA follows: TGTGCCACCAGCAGAGACACGGGAGCCGACGAGCAGTACTTC.

This clonotype was counted ten times or more. The V and J genes are TRBV9 and TRBJ1-5; 8 bases are a match to TRBD1. CDR3 length: 15 amino acids. V was pared by 0 bases and J by 4 bases, with 3 bases of the junction left unmatched. From germline, CDR1 is SGDLS and CDR2 YYNGEE. CDR3 loop: CASSVGTGGNQPQHF. CDR3 DNA sequence: TGTGCCAGCAGCGTAGGAACAGGGGGTAATCAGCCCCAGCATTTT.

On this clonotype itself: A junction boundary mismatches the germline segment, possibly from a read error. The CDR3 sequence: CAGSTLQGSTRGYTF. For the CDR3, the DNA is TGTGCCGGCAGCACCCTCCAGGGGTCTACTCGTGGCTACACCTTC. The V and J genes are TRBV7-9 and TRBJ1-2; maybe TRBD1 (6 bases). The CDR3 extends over 15 amino acids. Germline-derived CDR1 and CDR2 are SEHNR and FQNEAQ (reference sequence).

This clonotype was seen more than once but under ten times. The J gene is TRBJ1-1, the V gene TRBV12-3 or TRBV12-4; D call uncertain. V lost 6 bases, J lost 2 bases, and 10 bases lay in between. This CDR3 is built from 13 residues. This CDR3 reads CASSEPGNTEAFF. The DNA of the CDR3 is TGTGCCAGCAGCGAGCCTGGAAACACTGAAGCTTTCTTT.

This clonotype was observed a single time. At one boundary the junction diverges from the germline segment, which might be a read error. CDR3 in DNA: TGTGCCAGCAGCGTAGCGGGAGGGGGGCTGTTTTTT. Its translation: CASSVAGGGLFF. V usage is TRBV9 and J usage is TRBJ2-2, with TRBD2 matching 8 bases. Per germline, CDR1 SGDLS and CDR2 YYNGEE. This CDR3 spans 12 amino acids. Variable domain in full (rest from reference TRBV9 and TRBJ2-2): DSGVTQTPKHLITATGQRVTLRCSPRSGDLSVYWYQQSLDQGLQFLIQYYNGEERAKGNILERFSAQQFPDLHSELNLSSLELGDSALYFCASSVAGGGLFFGEGSRLTVL.

The chain couples TRBV20-1 to TRBJ1-1, with unresolved D. Germline V gene sequence: CDR1 DFQATT, CDR2 SNEGSKA (reference sequence). The CDR3 loop spans 13 amino acids. With 6 bases removed from V and 1 base from J, the gap between germline ends came to 12 bases. This CDR3 is CSAPGISNTEAFF. The CDR3 bases are TGCAGTGCCCCCGGGATCTCGAACACTGAAGCTTTCTTT.

Many counts were recorded for this clonotype. The chain has TRBV11-2 and TRBJ2-7; D may be TRBD1 or TRBD2 (5 bases each). CDR3 size: 14 residues. The germline V and J ends were trimmed by 5 bases and 4 bases, with 15 bases remaining between them. The germline V gene encodes CDR1 SGHAT and CDR2 FQNNGV. The CDR3 loop reads CASSPPGTRYEQYF. DNA of the CDR3: TGTGCCAGCAGCCCCCCGGGGACGAGGTACGAGCAGTACTTC.

The sample holds many counts of this clonotype. J is TRBJ2-7 and V is TRBV11-2; D not certain. This CDR3 comprises 14 residues. Germline CDR1 is SGHAT and CDR2 is FQNNGV. V lost 4 bases and J 7 bases, leaving 17 bases between the germline ends. The CDR3 loop reads CASSSPKRYGEQYF. CDR3 nucleotide sequence: TGTGCCAGCAGCTCCCCCAAGCGATATGGGGAGCAGTACTTC.

The chain has TRBV7-9 and TRBJ1-2; the D gene is possibly TRBD1 (5 bases). This CDR3 comprises 14 residues. The V and J ends lost 7 bases and 0 bases respectively, with 12 bases between them. CDR1 is SEHNR and CDR2 is FQNEAQ in the germline V gene (reference sequence). CDR3 sequence reads: CASMRGGTNYGYTF. In DNA form, the CDR3 reads TGTGCCAGCATGAGGGGCGGCACTAACTATGGCTACACCTTC.